This record covers a single TCR beta chain. The target antigen is unknown. The entry originates in a study of blood T cells in healthy people across ages. The authors ran a second PCR of 7 to 11 cycles using a sample-barcoded 5' primer and a J-beta primer mix. TCRdb reprocessed the 5' RACE reads via MiXCR and lists one record per CDR3 protein. The sample holds more than 1 million distinct CDR3 sequences, less than 50% seen once. Study observations and caveats: Getting older went along with TCR beta diversity per million T cells dropping roughly linearly.

The sequenced sample was blood. The sequence came from a woman in her sixties or seventies in good health.

CDR3 residues: CSAQGGLQETQYF. DNA for the CDR3: TGCAGCGCCCAAGGGGGCCTCCAAGAGACCCAGTACTTC. The gene calls are TRBV29-1 and TRBJ2-5; 7 bases align to TRBD1. The CDR3 sequence is 13 residues long. J gave up 1 base and V 7 bases, and 6 bases lay outside the gene matches. From germline, CDR1 is SQVTM and CDR2 ANQGSEA.